The 25 T cell receptor beta chains below were found in one sample sequenced in a study of T-cell memory formation after mild COVID-19. Each CDR3 protein gets one entry after TCRdb re-called the 5' RACE reads with MiXCR. The profile shows around 450,000 distinct CDR3 sequences, roughly 26% of them singletons. Sequenced material: PBMCs or a T cell subset sorted from them (not recorded which). These receptor sequences come from an adult woman who had mild COVID-19 (a few samples of this study predate the infection). Cell type and time point are not known.

For the CDR3, the DNA is TGCAGCGTTGAAGTCCAGAGACCTGGAGAGACCCAGTACTTC. Protein sequence: CSVEVQRPGETQYF. V usage is TRBV29-1 and J usage is TRBJ2-5; D call uncertain. This CDR3 contains 14 residues. Germline-derived CDR1 and CDR2 are SQVTM and ANQGSEA. V dropped 1 base and J dropped 4 bases, with 13 bases sitting between them.

The gene calls are TRBV5-1 and TRBJ2-7, with TRBD2 identical over 9 bases. Unmatched junction bases numbered 3, after V lost 2 bases and J lost 3 bases. The germline CDR1 and CDR2 sequences are SGHRS and YFSETQ. This CDR3 contains 14 residues. The CDR3 protein is CASSLGTSNYEQYF. Here the CDR3 DNA reads TGCGCCAGCAGCTTAGGGACTAGCAACTACGAGCAGTACTTC. The full variable domain, rest sourced from reference TRBV5-1 and TRBJ2-7, is KAGVTQTPRYLIKTRGQQVTLSCSPISGHRSVSWYQQTPGQGLQFLFEYFSETQRNKGNFPGRFSGRQFSNSRSEMNVSTLELGDSALYLCASSLGTSNYEQYFGPGTRLTVT.

This clonotype was seen at least ten times. The chain recombines TRBV6-2 or TRBV6-3 with TRBJ2-7; TRBD2 matches at 13 bases. V lost 7 bases and J lost 2; bases outside the gene matches: 5. The CDR3 runs 15 residues. Germline loops: CDR1 MNHEY, CDR2 SVGEGT. The CDR3: CASTSTSGRAYEQYF. CDR3 bases: TGTGCCAGCACCTCCACTAGCGGGAGGGCCTACGAGCAGTACTTC.

The chain uses TRBV7-8 and TRBJ2-5; D remains ambiguous. Trimming took off 0 bases at V and 7 bases at J, with 6 bases between the two ends. The CDR3 extends over 12 amino acids. Per germline, CDR1 SGHVS and CDR2 FQNEAQ. The chain's CDR3 is CASSLAGRTQYF. The DNA for the CDR3 is TGTGCCAGCAGCTTAGCGGGCCGGACCCAGTACTTC.

This clonotype was recorded a few times. The chain links TRBV4-1 to TRBJ2-1; no clear D gene. V lost 1 base, J lost 15 bases, and 13 bases lay in between. Per germline, CDR1 MGHRA and CDR2 YSYEKL. The CDR3 extends over 12 amino acids. CDR3 loop: CASSQALGLPFF. DNA for the CDR3: TGCGCCAGCAGCCAAGCTCTGGGCCTACCGTTCTTC.

The chain uses TRBV12-3 or TRBV12-4 and TRBJ2-7, with 8 bases fitting TRBD1. With V trimmed by 3 bases and J by 5 bases, 3 bases remained unmatched. The CDR3 is 13 amino acids. The CDR3 sequence: CASSLNRGDEQYF. The CDR3 DNA reads as TGTGCCAGCAGTTTGAACAGGGGGGACGAGCAGTACTTC.

The V call is TRBV15, the J call TRBJ1-1; weak D call: TRBD1 (5 bases). V lost 3 bases, J lost 4 bases, and 18 bases lay in between. The CDR3 is 16 amino acids. Germline V CDR1 and CDR2: LNHNV, YYDKDF (reference sequence). CDR3 loop: CATSREDSVRSTEAFF. The CDR3 DNA reads as TGTGCCACCAGCAGGGAAGACAGCGTGCGGAGCACTGAAGCTTTCTTT.

The rearrangement joins TRBV20-1 to TRBJ2-1; 7 nucleotides agree with TRBD2. Germline V gene data show CDR1 as DFQATT and CDR2 as SNEGSKA (reference sequence). This CDR3 contains 14 residues. V lost 2 bases to trimming and J lost 5 bases; unmatched junction nucleotides: 6. In DNA form, the CDR3 reads TGCAGTGCTAGAAAGTCCGGGAGGAACAATGAGCAGTTCTTC. Its translation: CSARKSGRNNEQFF.

The chain carries TRBV21-1 and TRBJ1-2. TRBV21-1 is assigned pseudogene status. The CDR3 sequence is 15 residues long. The CDR3 region is CASSKLRVLDYGYTF. CDR3 nucleotide sequence: TGTGCCAGCAGCAAACTGCGGGTTCTGGACTATGGCTACACCTTC.

This clonotype was picked up a small number of times. The CDR3 region has the DNA TGTGCCAGCAGTGAAGGGGGTAGCGGCCGCACAGATACGCAGTATTTT. As protein: CASSEGGSGRTDTQYF. The V and J genes are TRBV25-1 and TRBJ2-3; the D gene is possibly TRBD2 (6 bases). The germline CDR1 and CDR2 sequences are MGHDK and SYGVNS. The length of the CDR3 is 16 residues. V was shortened by 2 bases and J by 1 base, with 13 bases between the two germline ends.

The gene calls are TRBV19 and TRBJ2-2, with 7 positions matching TRBD1. J gave up 2 bases and V 5 bases, and 5 bases lay outside the gene matches. Germline CDR1 and CDR2: LNHDA and SQIVND (reference sequence). The CDR3 loop spans 15 amino acids. The CDR3 DNA reads as TGTGCCAGTAGTCGGGACAGAGCTAACACCGGGGAGCTGTTTTTT. Translating gives CASSRDRANTGELFF.

The chain uses TRBV20-1 and TRBJ1-2; D unclear. This CDR3 has 18 residues. Between the trimmed V and J ends, which lost 2 bases and 0 bases, there was a span of 22 bases. Germline V CDR1 and CDR2: DFQATT, SNEGSKA (reference sequence). The CDR3 sequence: CSARYRNTAPLANYGYTF. CDR3 sequence (DNA): TGCAGTGCTAGATATCGGAATACTGCACCTCTTGCTAACTATGGCTACACCTTC.

The chain employs TRBV12-3 or TRBV12-4 and TRBJ2-7; 9 bases map to TRBD2. The CDR3 totals 17 residues. V lost 5 bases and J lost 7; bases outside the gene matches: 18. The CDR3 loop reads CASSQTSLAGAQREQYF. The CDR3 nucleotides read TGTGCCAGCAGTCAAACGTCCTTAGCGGGGGCTCAGAGGGAGCAGTACTTC.

The CDR3 DNA reads TGCGCCAGCAGCCCAGGCCACGAGCAGTACTTC. It translates to CASSPGHEQYF. The V gene is TRBV5-1, the J gene TRBJ2-7; D gene unclear. CDR3 length equals 11 residues. The germline V gene encodes CDR1 SGHRS and CDR2 YFSETQ. The V end lost 4 bases, the J end lost 5 bases, and 7 bases lay between the germline ends.

The V and J genes are TRBV4-3 and TRBJ2-2; 10 positions agree with TRBD1. CDR3 size: 20 residues. Trimming took 0 bases from V and 1 from J; bases not matched to a gene: 11. Germline V lookup: CDR1 LGHNA, CDR2 YSLEER. The CDR3 is CASSQDTTGGGIKNTGELFF. The CDR3 bases are TGCGCCAGCAGCCAAGATACGACAGGGGGCGGGATAAAGAACACCGGGGAGCTGTTTTTT.

This clonotype was seen a handful of times. The rearrangement uses TRBV4-3 and TRBJ2-7; 8 nucleotides line up with TRBD2. The CDR3 is made up of 20 amino acids. Per germline, CDR1 LGHNA and CDR2 YSLEER. Trimming took 0 bases from V and 2 from J; bases not matched to a gene: 18. The CDR3 bases are TGCGCCAGCAGCCAAGATCGTCTACGGAGTAGCGGGATGTATCCCTACGAGCAGTACTTC. Its translation is CASSQDRLRSSGMYPYEQYF.

This clonotype was observed a few times. The chain recombines TRBV25-1 with TRBJ1-1; tentatively, D is TRBD1 (5 bases). The V end was cut by 4 bases, the J end by 7 bases, with 19 bases between. Germline CDR1 MGHDK, CDR2 SYGVNS. CDR3 length: 15 amino acids. The CDR3 here is CASSGIQGYQSEAFF. The CDR3 coding sequence is TGTGCCAGCAGTGGCATTCAGGGATACCAGAGTGAAGCTTTCTTT.

The gene calls are TRBV13 and TRBJ2-1; D may be TRBD1 (6 bases). With 1 base removed from V and 5 bases from J, the gap between germline ends came to 12 bases. Germline V lookup: CDR1 PRHDT, CDR2 FYEKMQ (reference sequence). This CDR3 has 15 residues. The CDR3 DNA follows: TGTGCCAGCAGCTTAGACAGGGCCAGTCACAATGAGCAGTTCTTC. As protein: CASSLDRASHNEQFF.

The chain uses TRBV12-3 or TRBV12-4 and TRBJ1-5, with TRBD1 matching 11 bases. The CDR3 has 16 amino acids. V lost 5 bases to trimming and J lost 3 bases; unmatched junction nucleotides: 6. CDR3 loop: CASSLTGQGANQPQHF. Here the CDR3 DNA reads TGTGCCAGCAGTCTCACCGGACAGGGGGCCAATCAGCCCCAGCATTTT.

CDR3 in DNA: TGCGCCAGCAGCCAAGCCCAAGGACAGTCCTACGAGCAGTACTTC. Amino acid sequence: CASSQAQGQSYEQYF. V gene TRBV4-1 combines with J gene TRBJ2-7; D might be TRBD1 (6 bases). The CDR3 is made up of 15 amino acids. V was shortened by 1 base and J by 1 base, with 11 bases between the two germline ends. Germline values: CDR1 MGHRA, CDR2 YSYEKL.

The chain is built from TRBV6-5 and TRBJ1-4; 7 bases align to TRBD1. With V trimmed by 4 bases and J by 5 bases, 4 bases remained unmatched. Germline V gene sequence: CDR1 MNHEY, CDR2 SVGAGI. This CDR3 has 14 amino acids. The CDR3 DNA reads as TGTGCCAGCAGTTCGCCCAGGGGGAATGAAAAACTGTTTTTT. Its translation: CASSSPRGNEKLFF.

This clonotype was observed a few times. The CDR3 spells CASSLSTSGIDTQYF. The DNA of the CDR3 is TGTGCCAGCAGCCTGTCGACTAGCGGGATCGATACGCAGTATTTT. The chain couples TRBV6-2 or TRBV6-3 to TRBJ2-3, with 11 nucleotides matching TRBD2. The V gene's germline CDR1 is MNHEY and CDR2 SVGEGT. The CDR3 extends over 15 amino acids. Germline trimming cut 6 bases from V and 6 bases from J; bases unmatched to any gene: 8.

The rearrangement uses TRBV7-3 and TRBJ1-3; D possibly corresponds to TRBD1 (5 bases). Germline V gene sequence: CDR1 SGHTA, CDR2 FQGTGA. V lost 1 base, J lost 3 bases, and 10 bases lay in between. The CDR3 runs 15 residues. The CDR3 region has the DNA TGTGCCAGCAGCTTAAGTGAGGGGCTTGGAAACACCATATATTTT. Protein: CASSLSEGLGNTIYF.

This clonotype was seen more than once but under ten times. V is TRBV13 and J is TRBJ2-7; D possibly corresponds to TRBD2 (6 bases). The CDR3 consists of 15 residues. The ends were cut back, 5 bases at V and 3 bases at J, with 17 bases in the middle. Germline CDR1 reads PRHDT; CDR2 reads FYEKMQ (reference sequence). DNA of the CDR3: TGTGCCAGCAGCCCCGACCCGGGAGTGGGCTACGAGCAGTACTTC. Its protein product is CASSPDPGVGYEQYF.

The CDR3 region is CASSERTGPGTEAFF. In DNA form, the CDR3 reads TGTGCCAGCAGCGAGCGGACAGGCCCAGGCACTGAAGCTTTCTTT. The chain carries TRBV9 and TRBJ1-1; 7 bases agree with TRBD1. Trimming took 3 bases from V and 4 from J; bases not matched to a gene: 9. From germline, CDR1 is SGDLS and CDR2 YYNGEE. The CDR3 consists of 15 residues.